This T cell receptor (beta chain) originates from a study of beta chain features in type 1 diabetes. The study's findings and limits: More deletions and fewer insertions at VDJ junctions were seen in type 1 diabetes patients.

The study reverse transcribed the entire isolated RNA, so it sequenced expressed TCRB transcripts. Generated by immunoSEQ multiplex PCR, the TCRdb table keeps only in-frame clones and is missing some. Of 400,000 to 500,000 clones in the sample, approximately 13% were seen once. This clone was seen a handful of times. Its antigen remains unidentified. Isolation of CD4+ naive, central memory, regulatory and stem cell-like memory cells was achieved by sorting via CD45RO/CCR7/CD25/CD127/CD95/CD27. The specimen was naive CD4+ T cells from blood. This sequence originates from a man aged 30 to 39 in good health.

The CDR3 loop reads CASSPLTSGKETQYF. CDR3 bases: TGTGCCAGCAGTCCCCTGACTAGCGGGAAAGAGACCCAGTACTTC. V usage is TRBV6-5 and J usage is TRBJ2-5; 11 bases align to TRBD2. The trim removed 5 bases at V and 3 bases at J, leaving 5 bases unmatched. Germline V gene sequence: CDR1 MNHEY, CDR2 SVGAGI. The CDR3 has 15 amino acids.